These 21 T cell receptor beta chains originate from one sample sequenced in a study of blood T cell repertoires in COVID-19. The method was immunoSEQ multiplex PCR; TCRdb's version includes in-frame clones alone and lacks a portion of them. This sample has about 210,000 clones, with 84% found just once. Sequenced sample: peripheral blood. The origin of the receptors is a woman between 45 and 60 years old with active or convalescent COVID-19.

A single count supports this clone. V gene TRBV2 combines with J gene TRBJ2-3; TRBD2 is a possible D gene (7 bases). V lost 6 bases and J 3 bases, leaving 16 bases between the germline ends. The V gene's germline CDR1 is SNHLY and CDR2 FYNNEI. The CDR3 spans 15 residues. Here the CDR3 DNA reads TGTGCCAGCAGCCCCGGAGGGGGGGGTACAGATACGCAGTATTTT. Translating gives CASSPGGGGTDTQYF.

The chain is built from TRBV30 and TRBJ2-5; 9 nucleotides align to TRBD2. The CDR3 covers 15 residues. J was trimmed by 4 bases and V by 4 bases; bases with no gene match: 10. Germline assignment: CDR1 GTSNPN and CDR2 SVGIG (reference sequence). CDR3 loop: CAWTVAGALRETQYF. The CDR3 DNA reads as TGTGCCTGGACCGTAGCGGGAGCCCTCCGAGAGACCCAGTACTTC.

This chain links TRBV15 with TRBJ2-5; 7 bases are shared with TRBD1. V shed 5 bases, J shed 1 base, and the junction held 7 bases outside the gene matches. The CDR3 has 15 amino acids. In germline, CDR1 is LNHNV, CDR2 YYDKDF (reference sequence). The CDR3 sequence is CATSAGAGGQETQYF. The DNA of the CDR3 is TGTGCCACCAGCGCCGGGGCAGGGGGCCAAGAGACCCAGTACTTC.

This clone has more than one count but fewer than ten. Other nucleotide sequences in the sample specify the same CDR3. The V call is TRBV11-2, the J call TRBJ2-3; 8 bases are a match to TRBD1. The CDR3 spans 15 residues. Germline assignment: CDR1 SGHAT and CDR2 FQNNGV. Trimming at V came to 4 bases and at J to 0 bases, leaving 3 bases not matched to a gene. CDR3 DNA sequence: TGTGCCAGCAGCTCCGGACAGGGCAGCACAGATACGCAGTATTTT. This encodes CASSSGQGSTDTQYF.

CDR3 sequence: CASSDGTGLAGGTGELFF. Here the CDR3 DNA reads TGTGCCAGCAGCGACGGGACAGGGTTAGCGGGAGGGACCGGGGAGCTGTTTTTT. V is TRBV2 and J is TRBJ2-2; 11 bases agree with TRBD2. From germline, CDR1 is SNHLY and CDR2 FYNNEI. The CDR3 runs to 18 residues. V gave up 6 bases and J gave up 5 bases; unmatched junction bases: 14.

The genes are TRBV10-3 and TRBJ2-3; TRBD2 aligns across 9 bases. Trimming at V came to 6 bases and at J to 3 bases, leaving 4 bases not matched to a gene. The CDR3 runs to 14 residues. Germline CDR1 reads ENHRY; CDR2 reads SYGVKD. The CDR3 DNA follows: TGTGCCATCAGACAGCGGGGGGAGACAGATACGCAGTATTTT. Its translation: CAIRQRGETDTQYF.

The chain uses TRBV10-3 and TRBJ2-5, with 9 bases fitting TRBD2. In germline, CDR1 is ENHRY, CDR2 SYGVKD. The CDR3 consists of 15 residues. The V and J ends lost 10 bases and 1 base, in that order; junction bases with no gene match: 10. CDR3 bases: TGTGCCACCGCCGGCCTAGCGGGAATCCAAGAGACCCAGTACTTC. Translating it yields CATAGLAGIQETQYF.

The J gene is TRBJ1-1, the V gene TRBV3-1 (or the pseudogene TRBV3-2), with TRBD1 identical over 7 bases. In germline, CDR1 is LGHDT, CDR2 YNNKEL (reference sequence). This CDR3 is built from 13 residues. V lost 2 bases, J lost 5 bases, and 2 bases stayed unmatched. The CDR3 protein is CASSQTGATEAFF. For the CDR3, the DNA is TGTGCCAGCAGCCAAACAGGGGCTACTGAAGCTTTCTTT.

V usage is TRBV11-2 and J usage is TRBJ1-1, with D possibly being TRBD1 (6 bases). Trimming pared 1 base from V and 0 bases from J, leaving 12 bases between. CDR1 and CDR2 from the germline V gene are SGHAT and FQNNGV. This CDR3 is 16 amino acids long. The CDR3 loop reads CASSLAQQGLNTEAFF. The CDR3 DNA is TGTGCCAGCAGCTTAGCCCAACAGGGCCTGAACACTGAAGCTTTCTTT.

The chain is built from TRBV28 and TRBJ1-4; 7 bases match TRBD1. In germline, CDR1 is MDHEN, CDR2 SYDVKM. This CDR3 is built from 14 residues. J gave up 7 bases and V 6 bases, and 8 bases lay outside the gene matches. The CDR3 nucleotides are TGTGCCAGCAGGCGTGGAGGGGGCTTTGAAAAACTGTTTTTT. It encodes CASRRGGGFEKLFF.

This chain uses TRBV15 with TRBJ2-1, with TRBD2 as a possible D gene (6 bases). Germline V gene lookup returns CDR1 LNHNV and CDR2 YYDKDF (reference sequence). The V end was cut by 2 bases, the J end by 3 bases, with 20 bases between. The CDR3 consists of 18 residues. CDR3 coding DNA: TGTGCCACCAGCAGACCGGTGGGGGGTTCTTCTCACTACAATGAGCAGTTCTTC. Translated, it gives CATSRPVGGSSHYNEQFF.

The chain has TRBV6-5 and TRBJ1-2; no definite D call. The ends were cut back, 5 bases at V and 5 bases at J, with 9 bases in the middle. Germline V lookup: CDR1 MNHEY, CDR2 SVGAGI. This CDR3 has 12 amino acids. In DNA form, the CDR3 reads TGTGCCAGCAGTCCCCGTCTATATGGCTACACCTTC. Amino acid sequence: CASSPRLYGYTF.

This chain uses TRBV2 with TRBJ2-3; tentative D call: TRBD1 (6 bases). CDR1 and CDR2 from the germline V gene are SNHLY and FYNNEI. CDR3 size: 14 residues. Trimming shortened V by 6 bases and J by 1 base, and 11 bases separated the two germline ends. The CDR3 spells CASRKQGRTDTQYF. The CDR3, as DNA: TGTGCCAGCAGAAAACAGGGCCGCACAGATACGCAGTATTTT.

This chain joins TRBV7-2 and TRBJ2-7, with no clear D. Germline V gene lookup returns CDR1 SGHTA and CDR2 FQGNSA. V dropped 2 bases and J dropped 3 bases, with 8 bases sitting between them. The CDR3 totals 13 residues. CDR3 bases: TGTGCCAGCAGCTTATACTACTTCTACGAGCAGTACTTC. It encodes CASSLYYFYEQYF.

The chain has TRBV2 and TRBJ1-2; a possible D gene is TRBD1 (6 bases). Germline CDR1 SNHLY, CDR2 FYNNEI. V lost 6 bases to trimming and J lost 2 bases, with 10 bases between them. The CDR3 consists of 13 residues. CDR3 nucleotide sequence: TGTGCCAGCAGCGGGGACACCAACTATGGCTACACCTTC. It is translated as CASSGDTNYGYTF.

The rearrangement uses TRBV6-5 and TRBJ2-7; 10 bases are a match to TRBD2. The CDR3 sequence is 14 residues long. Germline V CDR1 and CDR2: MNHEY, SVGAGI. V was clipped by 6 bases and J by 4 bases; unmatched bases: 6. This CDR3 reads CASRAGLAPYEQYF. CDR3 DNA: TGTGCCAGCAGGGCGGGACTAGCGCCGTACGAGCAGTACTTC.

The rearrangement uses TRBV19 and TRBJ1-2; D ambiguous. CDR3 length: 13 amino acids. Germline values: CDR1 LNHDA, CDR2 SQIVND (reference sequence). Trimming removed 3 bases at V and 4 bases at J, with 9 bases between. The CDR3 bases are TGTGCCAGTAGTATTGACACCTTCTATGGCTACACCTTC. Translation: CASSIDTFYGYTF.

The gene calls are TRBV28 and TRBJ1-1; D is uncertain. V was shortened by 7 bases and J by 3 bases, with 6 bases between the two germline ends. The CDR3 runs 11 residues. CDR1 is MDHEN, CDR2 SYDVKM, per germline. CDR3 region: CASNGYTEAFF. CDR3 coding DNA: TGTGCCAGCAACGGGTACACTGAAGCTTTCTTT.

The gene calls are TRBV27 and TRBJ2-1, with TRBD2 matching over 13 bases. The CDR3 is 15 amino acids. The germline CDR1 and CDR2 sequences are MNHEY and SMNVEV (reference sequence). Trimming at V came to 7 bases and at J to 4 bases, leaving 4 bases not matched to a gene. The CDR3 DNA follows: TGTGCCAGCATCCGACTAGCGGGGGGTTACAATGAGCAGTTCTTC. Protein: CASIRLAGGYNEQFF.

This chain uses TRBV5-1 with TRBJ1-2; D is ambiguous. Germline V gene sequence: CDR1 SGHRS, CDR2 YFSETQ. CDR3 length equals 14 residues. V was pared by 4 bases and J by 5 bases, with 15 bases between. The CDR3 DNA reads TGCGCCAGCAGCCCGGAGCTCAGTGGGTATGGCTACACCTTC. Translation gives CASSPELSGYGYTF.

The gene calls are TRBV27 and TRBJ2-7; tentative D call: TRBD1 (6 bases). V lost 5 bases to trimming and J lost 4 bases, with 12 bases between them. CDR1 MNHEY and CDR2 SMNVEV come from the germline V gene (reference sequence). This CDR3 has 13 residues. The CDR3 here is CASSRQVSYEQYF. The CDR3 DNA sequence: TGTGCCAGCAGTCGACAGGTTTCTTACGAGCAGTACTTC.